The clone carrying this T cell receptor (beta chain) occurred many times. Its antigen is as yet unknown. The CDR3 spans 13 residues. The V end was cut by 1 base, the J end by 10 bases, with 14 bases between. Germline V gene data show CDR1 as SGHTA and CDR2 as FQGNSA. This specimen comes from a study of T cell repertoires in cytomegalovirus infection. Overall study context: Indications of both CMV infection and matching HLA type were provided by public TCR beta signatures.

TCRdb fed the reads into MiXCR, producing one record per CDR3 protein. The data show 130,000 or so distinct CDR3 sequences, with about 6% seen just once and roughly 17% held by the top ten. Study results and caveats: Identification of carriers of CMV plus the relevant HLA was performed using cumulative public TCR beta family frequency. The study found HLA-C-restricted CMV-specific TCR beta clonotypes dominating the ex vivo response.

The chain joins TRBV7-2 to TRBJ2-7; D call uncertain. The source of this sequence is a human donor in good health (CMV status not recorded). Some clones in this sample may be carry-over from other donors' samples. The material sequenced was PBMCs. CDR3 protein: CASSLDQPYSQYF. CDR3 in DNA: TGTGCCAGCAGCTTAGACCAACCATATAGCCAGTACTTC.